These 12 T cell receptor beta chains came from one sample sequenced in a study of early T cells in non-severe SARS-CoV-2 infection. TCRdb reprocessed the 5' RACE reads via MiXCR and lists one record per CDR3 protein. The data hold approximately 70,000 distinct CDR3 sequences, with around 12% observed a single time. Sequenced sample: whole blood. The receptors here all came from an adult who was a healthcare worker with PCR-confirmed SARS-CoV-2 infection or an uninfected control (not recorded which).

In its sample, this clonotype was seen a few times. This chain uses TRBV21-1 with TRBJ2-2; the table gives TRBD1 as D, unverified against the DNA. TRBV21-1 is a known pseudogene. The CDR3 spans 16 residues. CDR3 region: CASSKADRVGTGELFF. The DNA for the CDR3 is TGTGCCAGCAGCAAAGCGGACAGGGTAGGGACCGGGGAGCTGTTTTTT.

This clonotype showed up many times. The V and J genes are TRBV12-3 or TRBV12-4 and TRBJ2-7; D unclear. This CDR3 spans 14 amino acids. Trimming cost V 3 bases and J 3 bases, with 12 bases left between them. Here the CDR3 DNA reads TGTGCCAGCAGTTTGGAAGGACGGAACTACGAGCAGTACTTC. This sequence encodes CASSLEGRNYEQYF.

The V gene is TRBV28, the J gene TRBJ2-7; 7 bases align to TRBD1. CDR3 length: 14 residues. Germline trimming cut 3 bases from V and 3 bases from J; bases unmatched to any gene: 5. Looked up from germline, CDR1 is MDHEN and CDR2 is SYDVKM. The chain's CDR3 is CASSFKRGLYEQYF. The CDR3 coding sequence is TGTGCCAGCAGTTTTAAAAGGGGGCTCTACGAGCAGTACTTC. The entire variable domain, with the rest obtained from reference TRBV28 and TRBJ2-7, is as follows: DVKVTQSSRYLVKRTGEKVFLECVQDMDHENMFWYRQDPGLGLRLIYFSYDVKMKEKGDIPEGYSVSREKKERFSLILESASTNQTSMYLCASSFKRGLYEQYFGPGTRLTVT.

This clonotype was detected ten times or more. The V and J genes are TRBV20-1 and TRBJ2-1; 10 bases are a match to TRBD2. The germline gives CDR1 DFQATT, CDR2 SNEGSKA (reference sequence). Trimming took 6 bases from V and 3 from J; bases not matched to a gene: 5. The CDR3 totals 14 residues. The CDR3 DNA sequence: TGCAGTGCCACCACTAGCGGGAACTACAATGAGCAGTTCTTC. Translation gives CSATTSGNYNEQFF.

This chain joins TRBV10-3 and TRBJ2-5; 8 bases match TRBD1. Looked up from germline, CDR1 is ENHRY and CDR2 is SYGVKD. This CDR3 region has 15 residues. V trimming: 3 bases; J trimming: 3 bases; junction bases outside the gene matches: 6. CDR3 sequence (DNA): TGTGCCATCAGTGAATCGACAGGGGTGGAAGAGACCCAGTACTTC. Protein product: CAISESTGVEETQYF.

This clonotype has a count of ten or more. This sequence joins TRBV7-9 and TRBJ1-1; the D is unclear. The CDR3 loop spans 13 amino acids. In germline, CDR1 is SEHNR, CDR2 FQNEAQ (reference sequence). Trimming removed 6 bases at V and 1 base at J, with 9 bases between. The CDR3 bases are TGTGCCAGCAGTCGCAGGTGGAACACTGAAGCTTTCTTT. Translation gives CASSRRWNTEAFF.

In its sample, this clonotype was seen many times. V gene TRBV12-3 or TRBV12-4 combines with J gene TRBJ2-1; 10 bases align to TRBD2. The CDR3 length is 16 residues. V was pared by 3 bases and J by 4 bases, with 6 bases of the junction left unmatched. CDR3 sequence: CASSLVAGGGYNEQFF. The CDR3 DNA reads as TGTGCCAGCAGTTTGGTAGCGGGGGGTGGTTACAATGAGCAGTTCTTC.

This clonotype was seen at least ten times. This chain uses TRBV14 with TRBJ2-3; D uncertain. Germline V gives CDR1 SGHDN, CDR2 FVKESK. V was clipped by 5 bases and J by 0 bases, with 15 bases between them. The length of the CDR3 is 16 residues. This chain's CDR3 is CASSSRVGFSTDTQYF. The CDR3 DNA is TGTGCCAGCAGCTCCCGGGTAGGCTTTAGCACAGATACGCAGTATTTT.

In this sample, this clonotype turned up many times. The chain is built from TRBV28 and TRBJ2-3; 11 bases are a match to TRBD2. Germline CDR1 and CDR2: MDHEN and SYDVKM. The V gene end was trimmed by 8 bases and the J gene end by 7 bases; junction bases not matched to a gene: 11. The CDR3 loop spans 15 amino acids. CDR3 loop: CASRTGTSGAYTQYF. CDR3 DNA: TGTGCCAGCCGAACCGGGACTAGCGGAGCCTATACGCAGTATTTT.

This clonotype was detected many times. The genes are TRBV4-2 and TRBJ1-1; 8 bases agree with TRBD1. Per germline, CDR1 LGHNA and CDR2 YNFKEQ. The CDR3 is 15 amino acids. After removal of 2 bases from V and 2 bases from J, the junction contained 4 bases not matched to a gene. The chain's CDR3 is CASSQNTGGNTEAFF. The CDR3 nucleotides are TGTGCCAGCAGCCAAAATACAGGGGGTAACACTGAAGCTTTCTTT.

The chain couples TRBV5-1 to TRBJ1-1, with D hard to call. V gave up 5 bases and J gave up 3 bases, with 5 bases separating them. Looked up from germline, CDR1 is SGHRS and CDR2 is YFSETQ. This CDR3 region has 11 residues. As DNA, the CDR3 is TGCGCCAGCAGGGAGGACACTGAAGCTTTCTTT. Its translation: CASREDTEAFF. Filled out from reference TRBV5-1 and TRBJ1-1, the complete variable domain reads KAGVTQTPRYLIKTRGQQVTLSCSPISGHRSVSWYQQTPGQGLQFLFEYFSETQRNKGNFPGRFSGRQFSNSRSEMNVSTLELGDSALYLCASREDTEAFFGQGTRLTVV.

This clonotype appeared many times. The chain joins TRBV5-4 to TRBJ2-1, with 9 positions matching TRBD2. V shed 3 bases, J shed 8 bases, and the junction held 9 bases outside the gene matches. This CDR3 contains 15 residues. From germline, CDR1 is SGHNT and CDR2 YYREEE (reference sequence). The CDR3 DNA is TGTGCCAGCAGCTCCGATAGCGGGAGAGTGTATGAGCAGTTCTTC. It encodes CASSSDSGRVYEQFF.